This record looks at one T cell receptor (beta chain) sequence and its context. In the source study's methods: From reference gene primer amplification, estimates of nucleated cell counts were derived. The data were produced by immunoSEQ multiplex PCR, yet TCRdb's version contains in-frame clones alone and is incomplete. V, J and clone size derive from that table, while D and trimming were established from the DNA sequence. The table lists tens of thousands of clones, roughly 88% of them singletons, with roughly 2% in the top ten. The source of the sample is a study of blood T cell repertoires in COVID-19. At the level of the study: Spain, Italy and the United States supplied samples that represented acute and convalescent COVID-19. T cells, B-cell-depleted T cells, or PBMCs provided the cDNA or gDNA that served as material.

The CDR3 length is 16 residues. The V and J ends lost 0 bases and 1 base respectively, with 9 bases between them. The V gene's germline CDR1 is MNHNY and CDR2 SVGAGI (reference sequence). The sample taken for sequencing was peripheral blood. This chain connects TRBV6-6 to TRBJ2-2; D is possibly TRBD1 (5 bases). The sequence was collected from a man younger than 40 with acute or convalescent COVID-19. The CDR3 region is CASSYSTQGNTGELFF. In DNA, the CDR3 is TGTGCCAGCAGTTACTCAACCCAGGGGAACACCGGGGAGCTGTTTTTT.